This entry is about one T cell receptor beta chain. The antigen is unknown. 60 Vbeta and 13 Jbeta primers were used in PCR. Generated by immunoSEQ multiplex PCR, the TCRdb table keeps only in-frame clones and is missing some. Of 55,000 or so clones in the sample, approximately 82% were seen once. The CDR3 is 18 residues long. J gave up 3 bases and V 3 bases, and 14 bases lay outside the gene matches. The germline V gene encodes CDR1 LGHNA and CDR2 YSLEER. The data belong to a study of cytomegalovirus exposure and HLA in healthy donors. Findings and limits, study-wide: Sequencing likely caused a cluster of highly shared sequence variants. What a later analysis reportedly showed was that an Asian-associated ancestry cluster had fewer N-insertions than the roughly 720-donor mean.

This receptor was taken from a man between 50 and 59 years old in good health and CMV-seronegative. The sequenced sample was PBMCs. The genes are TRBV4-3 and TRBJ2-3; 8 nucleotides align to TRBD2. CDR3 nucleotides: TGCGCCAGCAGCCAGCAGGGGACTCGGACTAGCATGACAGATACGCAGTATTTT. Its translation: CASSQQGTRTSMTDTQYF.